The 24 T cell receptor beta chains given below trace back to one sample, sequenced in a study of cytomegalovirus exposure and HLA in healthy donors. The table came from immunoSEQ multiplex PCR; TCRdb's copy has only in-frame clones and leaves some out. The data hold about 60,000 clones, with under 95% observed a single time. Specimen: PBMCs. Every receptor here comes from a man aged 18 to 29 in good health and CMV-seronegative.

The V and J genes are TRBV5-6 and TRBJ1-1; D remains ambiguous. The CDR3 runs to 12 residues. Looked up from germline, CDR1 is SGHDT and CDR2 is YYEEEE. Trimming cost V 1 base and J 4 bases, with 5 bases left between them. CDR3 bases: TGTGCCAGCAGCTTGTATAGCACTGAAGCTTTCTTT. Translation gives CASSLYSTEAFF. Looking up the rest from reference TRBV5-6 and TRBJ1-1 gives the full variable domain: DAGVTQSPTHLIKTRGQQVTLRCSPKSGHDTVSWYQQALGQGPQFIFQYYEEEERQRGNFPDRFSGHQFPNYSSELNVNALLLGDSALYLCASSLYSTEAFFGQGTRLTVV.

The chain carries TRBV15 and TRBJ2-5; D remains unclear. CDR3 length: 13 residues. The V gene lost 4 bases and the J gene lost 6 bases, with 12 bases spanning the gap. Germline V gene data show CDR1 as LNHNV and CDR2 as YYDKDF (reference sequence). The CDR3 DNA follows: TGTGCCACCAGCATCGAACCAGGAAAGACCCAGTACTTC. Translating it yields CATSIEPGKTQYF.

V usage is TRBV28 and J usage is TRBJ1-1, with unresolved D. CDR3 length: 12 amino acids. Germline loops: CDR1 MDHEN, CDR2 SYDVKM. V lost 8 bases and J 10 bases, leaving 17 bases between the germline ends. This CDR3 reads CASRQNRLRAFF. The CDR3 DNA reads TGTGCCAGCCGTCAAAATCGTTTGAGAGCTTTCTTT.

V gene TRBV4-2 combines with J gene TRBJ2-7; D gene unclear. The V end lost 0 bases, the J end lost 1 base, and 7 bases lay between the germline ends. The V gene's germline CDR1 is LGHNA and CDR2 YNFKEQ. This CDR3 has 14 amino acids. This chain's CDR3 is CASSQERLSYEQYF. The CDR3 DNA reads TGTGCCAGCAGCCAAGAGAGGCTATCCTACGAGCAGTACTTC.

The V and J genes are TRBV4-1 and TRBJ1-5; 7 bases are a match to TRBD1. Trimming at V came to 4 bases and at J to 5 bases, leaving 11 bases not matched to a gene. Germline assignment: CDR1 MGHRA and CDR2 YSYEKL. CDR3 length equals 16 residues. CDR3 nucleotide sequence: TGCGCCAGCAGCCCTTATGCAGGGGGTAGTTATCAGCCCCAGCATTTT. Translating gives CASSPYAGGSYQPQHF.

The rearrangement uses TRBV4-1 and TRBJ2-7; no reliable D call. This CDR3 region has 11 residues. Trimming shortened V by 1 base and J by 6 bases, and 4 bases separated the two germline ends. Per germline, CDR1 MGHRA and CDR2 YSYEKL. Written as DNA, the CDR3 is TGCGCCAGCAGCCAAGGGCCCGAGCAGTACTTC. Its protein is CASSQGPEQYF.

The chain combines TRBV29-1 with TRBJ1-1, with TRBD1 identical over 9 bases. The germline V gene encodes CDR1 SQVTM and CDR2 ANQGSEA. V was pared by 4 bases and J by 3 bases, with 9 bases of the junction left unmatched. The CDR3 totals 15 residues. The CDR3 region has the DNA TGCAGCGTTGTCTCGGGACAGGGAGGGTACACTGAAGCTTTCTTT. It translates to CSVVSGQGGYTEAFF.

The CDR3 nucleotides read TGTGCCAGTATGCCGGGACTAGAGGCAGATACGCAGTATTTT. Amino acid sequence: CASMPGLEADTQYF. The V call is TRBV6-1, the J call TRBJ2-3; 8 bases fit TRBD2. Losses at the gene ends were 9 bases for V and 4 bases for J; bases not matched to a gene: 9. Germline V gene sequence: CDR1 MNHNS, CDR2 SASEGT. The CDR3 extends over 14 amino acids.

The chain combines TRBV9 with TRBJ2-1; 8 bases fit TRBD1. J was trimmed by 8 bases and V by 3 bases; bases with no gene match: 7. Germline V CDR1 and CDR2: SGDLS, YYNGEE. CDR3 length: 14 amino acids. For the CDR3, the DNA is TGTGCCAGCAGCGAGACAGGGGTGGAGGATGAGCAGTTCTTC. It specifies CASSETGVEDEQFF.

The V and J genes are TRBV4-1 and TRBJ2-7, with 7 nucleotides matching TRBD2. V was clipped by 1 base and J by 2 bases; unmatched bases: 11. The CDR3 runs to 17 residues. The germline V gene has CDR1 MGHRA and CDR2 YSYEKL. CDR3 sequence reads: CASSQALAGKLTYEQYF. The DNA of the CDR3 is TGCGCCAGCAGCCAAGCATTAGCGGGTAAACTCACCTACGAGCAGTACTTC.

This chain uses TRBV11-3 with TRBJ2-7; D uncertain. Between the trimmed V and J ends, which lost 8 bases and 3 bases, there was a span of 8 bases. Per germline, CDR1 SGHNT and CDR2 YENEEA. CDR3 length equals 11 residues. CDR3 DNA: TGTGCCAGCGAGGAGAACTACGAGCAGTACTTC. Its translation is CASEENYEQYF.

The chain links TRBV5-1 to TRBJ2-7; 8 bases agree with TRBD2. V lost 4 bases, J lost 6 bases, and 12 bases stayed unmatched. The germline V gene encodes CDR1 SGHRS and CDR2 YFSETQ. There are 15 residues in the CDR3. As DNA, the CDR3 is TGCGCCAGCAGCCTGGGTCGGGGGGGGAGCTCCGAGCAGTACTTC. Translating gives CASSLGRGGSSEQYF. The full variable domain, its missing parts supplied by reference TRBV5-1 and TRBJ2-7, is KAGVTQTPRYLIKTRGQQVTLSCSPISGHRSVSWYQQTPGQGLQFLFEYFSETQRNKGNFPGRFSGRQFSNSRSEMNVSTLELGDSALYLCASSLGRGGSSEQYFGPGTRLTVT.

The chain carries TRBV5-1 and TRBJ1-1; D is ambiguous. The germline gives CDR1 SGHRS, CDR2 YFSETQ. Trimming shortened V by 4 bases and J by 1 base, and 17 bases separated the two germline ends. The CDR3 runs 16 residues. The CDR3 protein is CASSPRSTVPNTEAFF. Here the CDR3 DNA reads TGCGCCAGCAGCCCACGCAGCACAGTACCGAACACTGAAGCTTTCTTT.

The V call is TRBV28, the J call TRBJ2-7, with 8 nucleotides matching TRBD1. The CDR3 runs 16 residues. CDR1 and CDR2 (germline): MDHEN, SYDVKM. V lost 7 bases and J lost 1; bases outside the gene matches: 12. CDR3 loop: CASTSLIGQGSYEQYF. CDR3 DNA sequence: TGTGCCAGCACCTCCCTAATAGGACAGGGTTCCTACGAGCAGTACTTC.

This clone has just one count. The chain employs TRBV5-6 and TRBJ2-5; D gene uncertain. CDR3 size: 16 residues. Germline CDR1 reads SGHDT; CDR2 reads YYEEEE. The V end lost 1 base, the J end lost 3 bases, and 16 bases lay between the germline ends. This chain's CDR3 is CASSLPGLSSEETQYF. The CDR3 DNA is TGTGCCAGCAGCTTGCCAGGTCTGTCTTCTGAAGAGACCCAGTACTTC. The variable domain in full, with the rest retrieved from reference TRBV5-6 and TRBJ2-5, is DAGVTQSPTHLIKTRGQQVTLRCSPKSGHDTVSWYQQALGQGPQFIFQYYEEEERQRGNFPDRFSGHQFPNYSSELNVNALLLGDSALYLCASSLPGLSSEETQYFGPGTRLLVL.

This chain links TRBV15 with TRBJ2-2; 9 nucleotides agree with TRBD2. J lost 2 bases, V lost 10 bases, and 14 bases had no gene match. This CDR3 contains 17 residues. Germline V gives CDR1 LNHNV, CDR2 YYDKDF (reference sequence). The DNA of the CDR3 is TGTGCCAGCCGAAGGGGCGCTAGCGGGGATAACACCGGGGAGCTGTTTTTT. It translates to CASRRGASGDNTGELFF.

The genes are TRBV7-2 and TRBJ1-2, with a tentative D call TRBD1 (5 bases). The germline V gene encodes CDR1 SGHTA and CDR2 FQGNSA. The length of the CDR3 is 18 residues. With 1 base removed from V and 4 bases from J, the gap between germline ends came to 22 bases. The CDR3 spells CASSLVRGTGRAAYGYTF. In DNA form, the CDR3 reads TGTGCCAGCAGCTTAGTAAGGGGTACAGGCAGGGCGGCCTATGGCTACACCTTC.

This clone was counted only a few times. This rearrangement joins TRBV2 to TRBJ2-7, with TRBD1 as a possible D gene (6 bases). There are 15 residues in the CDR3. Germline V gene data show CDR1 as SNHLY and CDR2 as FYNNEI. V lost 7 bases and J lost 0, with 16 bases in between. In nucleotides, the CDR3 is TGTGCCAGCACCCCCCGACAGGTTAGCTCCTACGAGCAGTACTTC. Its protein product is CASTPRQVSSYEQYF.

The CDR3, as DNA: TGTGCCAGCTCACCGGGTAGCGGGAGTATCGACGAGCAGTACTTC. Translated, it gives CASSPGSGSIDEQYF. The chain is built from TRBV27 and TRBJ2-7; 9 bases fit TRBD2. Trimming removed 8 bases from V and 5 bases from J; junction bases left unmatched: 13. Germline-derived CDR1 and CDR2 are MNHEY and SMNVEV (reference sequence). The CDR3 totals 15 residues.

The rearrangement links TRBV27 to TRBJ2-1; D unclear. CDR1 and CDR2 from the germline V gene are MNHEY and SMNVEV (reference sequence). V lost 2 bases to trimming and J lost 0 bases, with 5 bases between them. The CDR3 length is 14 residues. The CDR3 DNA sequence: TGTGCCAGCAGTTTACGGTCCTCCTACAATGAGCAGTTCTTC. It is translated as CASSLRSSYNEQFF.

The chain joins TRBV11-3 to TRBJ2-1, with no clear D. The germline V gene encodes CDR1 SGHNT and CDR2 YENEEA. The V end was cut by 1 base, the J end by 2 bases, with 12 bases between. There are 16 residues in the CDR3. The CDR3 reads CASSLVLYEAYNEQFF. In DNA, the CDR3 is TGTGCCAGCAGCTTAGTGCTTTACGAGGCCTACAATGAGCAGTTCTTC.

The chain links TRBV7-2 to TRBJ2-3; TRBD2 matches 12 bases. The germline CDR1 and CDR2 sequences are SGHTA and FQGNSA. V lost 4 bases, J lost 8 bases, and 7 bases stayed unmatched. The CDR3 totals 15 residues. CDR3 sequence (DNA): TGTGCCAGCAGCTCGCTAGCGGGAGGGGAAGGTACGCAGTATTTT. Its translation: CASSSLAGGEGTQYF.

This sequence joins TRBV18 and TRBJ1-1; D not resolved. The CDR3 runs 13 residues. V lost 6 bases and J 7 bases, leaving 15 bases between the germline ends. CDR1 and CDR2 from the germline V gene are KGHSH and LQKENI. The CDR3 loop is CASSSGPEFEAFF. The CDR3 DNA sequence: TGTGCCAGCTCTTCAGGCCCAGAATTTGAAGCTTTCTTT. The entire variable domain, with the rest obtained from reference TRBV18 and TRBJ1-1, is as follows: NAGVMQNPRHLVRRRGQEARLRCSPMKGHSHVYWYRQLPEEGLKFMVYLQKENIIDESGMPKERFSAEFPKEGPSILRIQQVVRGDSAAYFCASSSGPEFEAFFGQGTRLTVV.

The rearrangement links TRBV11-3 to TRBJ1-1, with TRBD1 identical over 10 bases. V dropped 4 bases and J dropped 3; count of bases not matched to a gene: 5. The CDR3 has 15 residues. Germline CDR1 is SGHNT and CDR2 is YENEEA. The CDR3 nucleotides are TGTGCCAGCAGCTCTAGACAGGGGGCGTACACTGAAGCTTTCTTT. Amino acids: CASSSRQGAYTEAFF.